The 10 T cell receptor beta chains below come from one sample, sequenced in a study of T cell changes during pregnancy in multiple sclerosis. Some clones are missing from TCRdb's copy, which holds only in-frame ones; the method was immunoSEQ multiplex PCR. Among tens of thousands of clones listed, 89% were seen once. This sample comprised peripheral blood, obtained after pregnancy. The receptor source for this set is a female donor with multiple sclerosis, enrolled in a pregnancy study.

The V gene is TRBV18, the J gene TRBJ2-1, with 9 bases identical to TRBD2. J lost 4 bases, V lost 0 bases, and 10 bases had no gene match. Looked up from germline, CDR1 is KGHSH and CDR2 is LQKENI. This CDR3 spans 18 amino acids. The CDR3 is CASSPPFTAGGPYNEQFF. The CDR3 DNA reads TGTGCCAGCTCACCACCCTTCACGGCGGGGGGGCCGTACAATGAGCAGTTCTTC.

This chain connects TRBV11-2 to TRBJ1-2; D is uncertain. V was pared by 3 bases and J by 4 bases, with 9 bases between. CDR1 and CDR2 (germline): SGHAT, FQNNGV. The CDR3 contains 13 residues. CDR3: CASSFMAFYGYTF. The CDR3 DNA reads as TGTGCCAGCAGCTTTATGGCCTTCTATGGCTACACCTTC.

This rearrangement joins TRBV9 to TRBJ2-7; TRBD1 agrees at 8 bases. With 2 bases clipped from V and 3 bases from J, the junction kept 7 bases outside the gene matches. Germline V gives CDR1 SGDLS, CDR2 YYNGEE. CDR3 length: 15 residues. The CDR3 bases are TGTGCCAGCAGCGTCGGACAGGGTGTATACTACGAGCAGTACTTC. It is translated as CASSVGQGVYYEQYF.

This CDR3 is CASSEAGDSLNEQYF. The CDR3 nucleotides read TGTGCCAGCAGTGAAGCCGGGGACAGCCTAAACGAGCAGTACTTC. This rearrangement joins TRBV2 to TRBJ2-7; 7 bases line up with TRBD1. The CDR3 is 15 amino acids. Germline CDR1 and CDR2: SNHLY and FYNNEI. V dropped 0 bases and J dropped 5; count of bases not matched to a gene: 7.

This sequence joins TRBV5-4 and TRBJ2-3; D is ambiguous. The CDR3 length is 14 residues. Trimming pared 0 bases from V and 2 bases from J, leaving 7 bases between. Germline CDR1 is SGHNT and CDR2 is YYREEE (reference sequence). CDR3 loop: CASSLGQSTDTQYF. CDR3 bases: TGTGCCAGCAGCTTGGGACAATCCACAGATACGCAGTATTTT.

V and J are TRBV6-6 and TRBJ2-2, with 7 bases that match TRBD1. The V and J ends lost 6 bases and 6 bases, in that order; junction bases with no gene match: 10. The CDR3 is made up of 15 amino acids. Germline CDR1 MNHNY, CDR2 SVGAGI (reference sequence). CDR3 sequence reads: CASRSTGDYAGELFF. The CDR3 nucleotides read TGTGCCAGCAGATCAACAGGGGATTACGCCGGGGAGCTGTTTTTT.

In the case of this clone: This CDR3 is also generated by other DNA sequences in the sample. The chain uses TRBV18 and TRBJ1-1, with D possibly TRBD1 on 5 matching bases. V was trimmed by 2 bases and J by 3 bases, leaving 7 bases between them. This CDR3 is built from 13 residues. Germline V CDR1 and CDR2: KGHSH, LQKENI. This CDR3 is CASSPGGDTEAFF. As DNA, the CDR3 is TGTGCCAGCTCACCAGGAGGGGACACTGAAGCTTTCTTT. The entire variable domain, with the rest obtained from reference TRBV18 and TRBJ1-1, is as follows: NAGVMQNPRHLVRRRGQEARLRCSPMKGHSHVYWYRQLPEEGLKFMVYLQKENIIDESGMPKERFSAEFPKEGPSILRIQQVVRGDSAAYFCASSPGGDTEAFFGQGTRLTVV.

This chain uses TRBV2 with TRBJ2-3, with TRBD1 matching 11 bases. V gave up 8 bases and J gave up 4 bases; unmatched junction bases: 5. The CDR3 is 14 amino acids. Germline V gene lookup returns CDR1 SNHLY and CDR2 FYNNEI. CDR3 region: CASFPGQGADTQYF. The CDR3 nucleotides read TGTGCCAGCTTCCCGGGACAGGGGGCAGATACGCAGTATTTT.

The rearrangement joins TRBV15 to TRBJ1-1; 10 positions match TRBD1. The CDR3 is made up of 14 amino acids. The trim removed 5 bases at V and 5 bases at J, leaving 5 bases unmatched. The germline gives CDR1 LNHNV, CDR2 YYDKDF (reference sequence). The CDR3 DNA is TGTGCCACCAGCCCGGACAGGGGGAGGACTGAAGCTTTCTTT. Translation: CATSPDRGRTEAFF.

The rearrangement links TRBV5-1 to TRBJ1-2; 8 bases line up with TRBD1. Per germline, CDR1 SGHRS and CDR2 YFSETQ. The V and J ends lost 0 bases and 8 bases, in that order; junction bases with no gene match: 9. The CDR3 runs to 15 residues. The CDR3 loop is CASSLGRTGSLGYTF. The CDR3 nucleotides are TGCGCCAGCAGCTTGGGGAGGACAGGGTCCCTAGGCTACACCTTC. The variable domain in full, completed from reference TRBV5-1 and TRBJ1-2, reads KAGVTQTPRYLIKTRGQQVTLSCSPISGHRSVSWYQQTPGQGLQFLFEYFSETQRNKGNFPGRFSGRQFSNSRSEMNVSTLELGDSALYLCASSLGRTGSLGYTFGSGTRLTVV.